The 30 T cell receptor beta chains below come from one sample, sequenced in a study of OX40 agonist ivuxolimab in advanced cancers. Using immunoSEQ multiplex PCR, the repertoire was profiled, and TCRdb retains in-frame clones only, with some absent. The sample shows 65,000 to 95,000 clones, about 90% of them seen only once. The starting material was CD4+ or CD8+ T cells sorted from blood, obtained in a trial of the OX40 agonist ivuxolimab. These receptors were obtained from an adult with an advanced solid tumor such as melanoma, head and neck, liver or kidney cancer.

The rearrangement uses TRBV25-1 and TRBJ2-3; TRBD2 matches at 10 bases. The CDR3 has 18 residues. Per the germline V gene, CDR1 is MGHDK and CDR2 is SYGVNS. The trim removed 3 bases at V and 4 bases at J, leaving 13 bases unmatched. The CDR3 sequence: CASSEWSGGAFFSDTQYF. The CDR3 bases are TGTGCCAGCAGTGAGTGGAGCGGGGGGGCCTTTTTCTCAGATACGCAGTATTTT.

The chain links TRBV5-4 to TRBJ1-3; 7 bases are shared with TRBD1. After removal of 4 bases from V and 2 bases from J, the junction contained 3 bases not matched to a gene. Germline values: CDR1 SGHNT, CDR2 YYREEE (reference sequence). The CDR3 consists of 14 residues. The CDR3 coding sequence is TGTGCCAGCAGCGTCGGGACAGCTGGAAACACCATATATTTT. Translating it yields CASSVGTAGNTIYF.

V and J are TRBV10-1 and TRBJ1-2; D is perhaps TRBD1 (6 bases). V was pared by 5 bases and J by 4 bases, with 14 bases between. Looked up from germline, CDR1 is WNHNN and CDR2 is SYGVQD (reference sequence). The CDR3 is made up of 14 amino acids. The CDR3 is CASSKHREGYGYTF. Written as DNA, the CDR3 is TGCGCCAGCAGTAAGCACAGGGAGGGCTATGGCTACACCTTC.

The chain recombines TRBV7-9 with TRBJ1-4; possible D gene TRBD1, 5 bases. V lost 3 bases and J lost 3, with 8 bases in between. The CDR3 length is 14 residues. CDR1 SEHNR and CDR2 FQNEAQ come from the germline V gene (reference sequence). CDR3 region: CASSFQGPNEKLFF. Here the CDR3 DNA reads TGTGCCAGCAGCTTCCAGGGACCTAATGAAAAACTGTTTTTT.

The V gene is TRBV18, the J gene TRBJ1-1; D gene ambiguous. The CDR3 loop spans 12 amino acids. Germline CDR1 is KGHSH and CDR2 is LQKENI. Between the trimmed V and J ends, which lost 5 bases and 4 bases, there was a span of 8 bases. The CDR3 nucleotides are TGTGCCAGCTCAGGGGAGGGCACTGAAGCTTTCTTT. Translating it yields CASSGEGTEAFF.

In DNA, the CDR3 is TGCGCCAGCAGCCACGGTTGGCAGGGTGCCTACAATGAGCAGTTCTTC. Encoded protein: CASSHGWQGAYNEQFF. The chain has TRBV5-1 and TRBJ2-1; TRBD1 is a possible D gene (5 bases). The germline V gene has CDR1 SGHRS and CDR2 YFSETQ. V lost 4 bases, J lost 2 bases, and 16 bases lay in between. The CDR3 loop spans 16 amino acids.

This chain uses TRBV6-1 with TRBJ1-2; D may be TRBD1 (6 bases). The CDR3 consists of 13 residues. The germline gives CDR1 MNHNS, CDR2 SASEGT. V was clipped by 6 bases and J by 8 bases, with 16 bases between them. This chain's CDR3 is CASRLTGMGGYTF. Here the CDR3 DNA reads TGTGCCAGCAGGCTTACAGGGATGGGCGGCTACACCTTC.

The CDR3 sequence: CASRTYSGNTIYF. The CDR3, as DNA: TGTGCCAGCAGGACTTACTCTGGAAACACCATATATTTT. The chain links TRBV6-6 to TRBJ1-3; no definite D call. The V end lost 6 bases, the J end lost 0 bases, and 6 bases lay between the germline ends. The CDR3 totals 13 residues. CDR1 is MNHNY and CDR2 is SVGAGI in the germline V gene (reference sequence).

The genes are TRBV7-8 and TRBJ1-5; perhaps TRBD1 as D (5 bases). V was cut by 4 bases and J by 7 bases, with 23 bases left in between. The CDR3 runs 17 residues. Germline CDR1 SGHVS, CDR2 FQNEAQ. This CDR3 is CASSSSPGTLQGQPQHF. The CDR3 DNA reads TGTGCCAGCAGCTCCTCTCCCGGGACTCTCCAGGGACAGCCCCAGCATTTT. Full variable domain (outside the CDR3, taken from reference TRBV7-8 and TRBJ1-5): GAGVSQSPRYKVAKRGQDVALRCDPISGHVSLFWYQQALGQGPEFLTYFQNEAQLDKSGLPSDRFFAERPEGSVSTLKIQRTQQEDSAVYLCASSSSPGTLQGQPQHFGDGTRLSIL.

This chain uses TRBV19 with TRBJ2-5, with 12 bases matching TRBD2. Germline V gives CDR1 LNHDA, CDR2 SQIVND (reference sequence). The V and J ends lost 9 bases and 9 bases, in that order; junction bases with no gene match: 11. There are 14 residues in the CDR3. CDR3 amino acids: CASRRTSGVYPQYF. In DNA, the CDR3 is TGTGCCAGCCGGAGGACTAGCGGGGTTTATCCCCAGTACTTC.

This chain joins TRBV18 and TRBJ2-5; 11 bases match TRBD1. Germline trimming cut 3 bases from V and 2 bases from J; bases unmatched to any gene: 5. This CDR3 is built from 16 residues. Germline V gene data show CDR1 as KGHSH and CDR2 as LQKENI. The CDR3 is CASSPGTGGGQETQYF. In DNA form, the CDR3 reads TGTGCCAGCTCACCGGGGACAGGGGGTGGACAAGAGACCCAGTACTTC. The full variable domain, with the rest looked up from reference TRBV18 and TRBJ2-5, is NAGVMQNPRHLVRRRGQEARLRCSPMKGHSHVYWYRQLPEEGLKFMVYLQKENIIDESGMPKERFSAEFPKEGPSILRIQQVVRGDSAAYFCASSPGTGGGQETQYFGPGTRLLVL.

The chain couples TRBV27 to TRBJ2-1; 8 positions agree with TRBD2. Germline lookup yields CDR1 MNHEY and CDR2 SMNVEV (reference sequence). CDR3 size: 14 residues. Unmatched junction bases numbered 6, after V lost 2 bases and J lost 9 bases. CDR3 protein: CASSLRAGAGEQFF. The CDR3 nucleotides are TGTGCCAGCAGTTTAAGAGCGGGGGCCGGTGAGCAGTTCTTC.

The V call is TRBV11-1, the J call TRBJ2-5, with D unclear. Trimming stripped 1 base from V and 1 base from J, with 10 bases between. This CDR3 spans 15 amino acids. The germline gives CDR1 SGHAT, CDR2 FQDESV (reference sequence). In DNA form, the CDR3 reads TGTGCCAGCAGCTTAGGCCCCAGGCGCCAAGAGACCCAGTACTTC. Protein: CASSLGPRRQETQYF.

The rearrangement joins TRBV11-2 to TRBJ1-6; D is possibly TRBD1 (5 bases). CDR1 and CDR2 (germline): SGHAT, FQNNGV. The CDR3 has 18 amino acids. The V end was cut by 5 bases, the J end by 2 bases, with 19 bases between. Here the CDR3 DNA reads TGTGCCAGCAGCGCCGAACCTCAGGGTAGTGCCTATAATTCACCCCTCCACTTT. Translation: CASSAEPQGSAYNSPLHF.

The chain carries TRBV28 and TRBJ2-5; tentatively, D is TRBD2 (6 bases). Germline loops: CDR1 MDHEN, CDR2 SYDVKM. Between the trimmed V and J ends, which lost 5 bases and 4 bases, there was a span of 8 bases. This CDR3 contains 12 residues. Here the CDR3 DNA reads TGTGCCAGCAGTACTAGCACAGAGACCCAGTACTTC. Encoded protein: CASSTSTETQYF. Drawing the rest from reference TRBV28 and TRBJ2-5, the complete variable domain is DVKVTQSSRYLVKRTGEKVFLECVQDMDHENMFWYRQDPGLGLRLIYFSYDVKMKEKGDIPEGYSVSREKKERFSLILESASTNQTSMYLCASSTSTETQYFGPGTRLLVL.

This rearrangement joins TRBV19 to TRBJ2-2; D unresolved. Between the trimmed V and J ends, which lost 3 bases and 5 bases, there was a span of 13 bases. The CDR3 sequence is 15 residues long. Looked up from germline, CDR1 is LNHDA and CDR2 is SQIVND (reference sequence). This CDR3 is CASSIIGSLTGELFF. Written as DNA, the CDR3 is TGTGCCAGTAGTATTATTGGTAGTTTGACCGGGGAGCTGTTTTTT.

The chain links TRBV21-1 to TRBJ2-2. TRBV21-1 is deemed a pseudogene. The CDR3 is 15 residues long. The CDR3: CASSKEGKGTGELFF. CDR3 nucleotide sequence: TGTGCCAGCAGCAAAGAAGGGAAAGGAACCGGGGAGCTGTTTTTT.

V and J are TRBV5-1 and TRBJ1-4, with no clear D. The germline V gene has CDR1 SGHRS and CDR2 YFSETQ. V gave up 4 bases and J gave up 5 bases, with 12 bases separating them. The CDR3 has 14 amino acids. CDR3 protein: CASSPRVGNEKLFF. The CDR3 nucleotides read TGCGCCAGCAGCCCTAGGGTTGGGAATGAAAAACTGTTTTTT. Supplemented by reference TRBV5-1 and TRBJ1-4, the full variable domain reads KAGVTQTPRYLIKTRGQQVTLSCSPISGHRSVSWYQQTPGQGLQFLFEYFSETQRNKGNFPGRFSGRQFSNSRSEMNVSTLELGDSALYLCASSPRVGNEKLFFGSGTQLSVL.

This rearrangement joins TRBV5-1 to TRBJ2-7; TRBD1 is a possible D gene (6 bases). The length of the CDR3 is 14 residues. The ends were cut back, 3 bases at V and 2 bases at J, with 12 bases in the middle. Germline V gene sequence: CDR1 SGHRS, CDR2 YFSETQ. CDR3 nucleotides: TGCGCCAGCAGCTCTTACAGGGATCCCTACGAGCAGTACTTC. This codes for CASSSYRDPYEQYF.

The chain recombines TRBV13 with TRBJ1-4, with D possibly matching TRBD1 (6 bases). Trimming shortened V by 3 bases and J by 5 bases, and 19 bases separated the two germline ends. Germline assignment: CDR1 PRHDT and CDR2 FYEKMQ (reference sequence). The CDR3 totals 17 residues. CDR3 residues: CASSLRSWGGTNEKLFF. The CDR3 bases are TGTGCCAGCAGCTTGAGGTCGTGGGGGGGGACAAATGAAAAACTGTTTTTT.

This rearrangement joins TRBV18 to TRBJ1-5; 9 nucleotides line up with TRBD1. With V trimmed by 0 bases and J by 6 bases, 6 bases remained unmatched. Per the germline V gene, CDR1 is KGHSH and CDR2 is LQKENI. There are 16 residues in the CDR3. In nucleotides, the CDR3 is TGTGCCAGCTCACCACCCGGGACAGGGTGGGGTCAGCCCCAGCATTTT. Translating gives CASSPPGTGWGQPQHF. The full variable domain, its missing parts supplied by reference TRBV18 and TRBJ1-5, is NAGVMQNPRHLVRRRGQEARLRCSPMKGHSHVYWYRQLPEEGLKFMVYLQKENIIDESGMPKERFSAEFPKEGPSILRIQQVVRGDSAAYFCASSPPGTGWGQPQHFGDGTRLSIL.

In nucleotides, the CDR3 is TGTGCCAGCAGCTTGATGCAGGGGGCCACCGGGGAGCTGTTTTTT. Amino acid sequence: CASSLMQGATGELFF. This sequence joins TRBV11-3 and TRBJ2-2; 8 nucleotides align to TRBD1. Germline loops: CDR1 SGHNT, CDR2 YENEEA. This CDR3 is built from 15 residues. V was clipped by 3 bases and J by 4 bases; unmatched bases: 4.

The rearrangement joins TRBV5-1 to TRBJ1-4; D is perhaps TRBD1 (6 bases). Looked up from germline, CDR1 is SGHRS and CDR2 is YFSETQ. V lost 3 bases to trimming and J lost 3 bases, with 12 bases between them. This CDR3 has 15 amino acids. The CDR3 region is CASSSTGAANEKLFF. The CDR3 region has the DNA TGCGCCAGCAGCTCCACGGGGGCAGCTAATGAAAAACTGTTTTTT.

This chain connects TRBV28 to TRBJ2-4; D not certain. The V end was cut by 5 bases, the J end by 1 base, with 15 bases between. CDR3 size: 16 residues. The germline V gene has CDR1 MDHEN and CDR2 SYDVKM. In nucleotides, the CDR3 is TGTGCCAGCAGTGAGCCCGGGCCCGGGGCCAAAAACATTCAGTACTTC. It specifies CASSEPGPGAKNIQYF.

This clone was observed a handful of times. V usage is TRBV7-9 and J usage is TRBJ1-2; D unclear. The V end lost 5 bases, the J end lost 7 bases, and 11 bases lay between the germline ends. There are 12 residues in the CDR3. Looked up from germline, CDR1 is SEHNR and CDR2 is FQNEAQ (reference sequence). The DNA of the CDR3 is TGTGCCAGCAGCCTACAGAGTTCTGGCTACACCTTC. It specifies CASSLQSSGYTF.

The rearrangement joins TRBV19 to TRBJ1-4; the match to TRBD1 covers 7 bases. The CDR3 length is 15 residues. V gave up 3 bases and J gave up 10 bases; unmatched junction bases: 11. CDR1 LNHDA and CDR2 SQIVND come from the germline V gene (reference sequence). DNA of the CDR3: TGTGCCAGTAGTATTACAGGGGCCCCGGCGGCAAAACTGTTTTTT. Its translation is CASSITGAPAAKLFF.

This clone was seen more than once but under ten times. V and J are TRBV18 and TRBJ2-7; a weak D match, TRBD1 (6 bases). Germline V lookup: CDR1 KGHSH, CDR2 LQKENI. Trimming pared 6 bases from V and 2 bases from J, leaving 11 bases between. This CDR3 is built from 13 residues. CDR3 sequence: CASSRQATYEQYF. DNA of the CDR3: TGTGCCAGCTCGCGACAGGCTACCTACGAGCAGTACTTC.

This clone was detected once. The chain recombines TRBV28 with TRBJ1-5, with D possibly matching TRBD1 (6 bases). In germline, CDR1 is MDHEN, CDR2 SYDVKM. There are 14 residues in the CDR3. The ends were cut back, 1 base at V and 6 bases at J, with 10 bases in the middle. Written as DNA, the CDR3 is TGTGCCAGCAGTTTATATGGCAGGGGTCAGCCCCAGCATTTT. It yields the protein CASSLYGRGQPQHF.

The chain couples TRBV29-1 to TRBJ2-7; 12 positions match TRBD1. Unmatched junction bases numbered 5, after V lost 4 bases and J lost 7 bases. Looked up from germline, CDR1 is SQVTM and CDR2 is ANQGSEA. CDR3 length equals 13 residues. Written as DNA, the CDR3 is TGCAGCGTTGGGGACAGGGGGCTGTGGGAGCAGTACTTC. This translates into CSVGDRGLWEQYF.

V gene TRBV10-1 combines with J gene TRBJ2-1; 9 nucleotides match TRBD1. The V segment lost 0 bases and the J segment 5 bases; nucleotides outside the gene matches: 5. The CDR3 totals 16 residues. CDR1 is WNHNN and CDR2 is SYGVQD in the germline V gene (reference sequence). Here the CDR3 reads CASSESGTGRDNEQFF. The CDR3 DNA is TGCGCCAGCAGTGAGTCCGGGACAGGGAGGGACAATGAGCAGTTCTTC.